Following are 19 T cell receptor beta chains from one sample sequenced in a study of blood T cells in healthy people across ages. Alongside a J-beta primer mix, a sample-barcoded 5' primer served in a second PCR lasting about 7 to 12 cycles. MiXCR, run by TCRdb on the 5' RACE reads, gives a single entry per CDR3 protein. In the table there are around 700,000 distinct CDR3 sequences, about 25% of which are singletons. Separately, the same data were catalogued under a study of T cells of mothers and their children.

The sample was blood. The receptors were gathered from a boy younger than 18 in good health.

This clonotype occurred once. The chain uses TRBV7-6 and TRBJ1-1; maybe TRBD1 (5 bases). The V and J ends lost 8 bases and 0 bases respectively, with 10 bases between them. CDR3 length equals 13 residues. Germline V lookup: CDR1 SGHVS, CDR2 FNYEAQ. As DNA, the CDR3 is TGTGCCAGCGGGCCAGGGATGAACACTGAAGCTTTCTTT. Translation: CASGPGMNTEAFF.

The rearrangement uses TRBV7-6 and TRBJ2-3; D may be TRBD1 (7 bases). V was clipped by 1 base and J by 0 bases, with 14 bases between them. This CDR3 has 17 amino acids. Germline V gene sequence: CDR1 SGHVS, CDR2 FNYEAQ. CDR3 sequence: CASSLGRGTASTDTQYF. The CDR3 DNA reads TGTGCCAGCAGCTTAGGGAGGGGGACAGCTAGCACAGATACGCAGTATTTT.

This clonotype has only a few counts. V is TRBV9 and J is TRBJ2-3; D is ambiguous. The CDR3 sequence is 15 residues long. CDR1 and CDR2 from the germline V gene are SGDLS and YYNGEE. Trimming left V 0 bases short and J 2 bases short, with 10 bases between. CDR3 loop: CASSVVGSPTDTQYF. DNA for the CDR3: TGTGCCAGCAGCGTAGTGGGTAGCCCCACAGATACGCAGTATTTT.

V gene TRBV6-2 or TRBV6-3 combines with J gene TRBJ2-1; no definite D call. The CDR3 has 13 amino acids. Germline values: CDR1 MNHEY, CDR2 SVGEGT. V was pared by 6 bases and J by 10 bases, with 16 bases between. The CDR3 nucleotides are TGTGCCAGCAGCCCCCCCGGGTTGGGGGAGCAGTTCTTC. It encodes CASSPPGLGEQFF.

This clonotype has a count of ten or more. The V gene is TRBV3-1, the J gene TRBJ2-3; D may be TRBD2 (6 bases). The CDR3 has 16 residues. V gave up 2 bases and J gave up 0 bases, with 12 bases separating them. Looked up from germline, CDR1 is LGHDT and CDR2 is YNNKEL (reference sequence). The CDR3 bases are TGTGCCAGCAGCCAAATCCGGGACTTTAGCACAGATACGCAGTATTTT. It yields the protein CASSQIRDFSTDTQYF.

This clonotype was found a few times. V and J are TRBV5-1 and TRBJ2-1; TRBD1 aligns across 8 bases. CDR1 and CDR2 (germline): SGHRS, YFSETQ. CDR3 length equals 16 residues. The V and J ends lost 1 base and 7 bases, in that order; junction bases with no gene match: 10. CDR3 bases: TGCGCCAGCAGCTTGAATTCAGGGGGCACGAAAAATGAGCAGTTCTTC. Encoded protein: CASSLNSGGTKNEQFF.

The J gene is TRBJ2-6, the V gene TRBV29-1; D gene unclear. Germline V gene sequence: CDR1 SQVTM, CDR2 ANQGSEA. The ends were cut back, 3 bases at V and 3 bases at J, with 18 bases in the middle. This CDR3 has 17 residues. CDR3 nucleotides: TGCAGCGTTGAGCTGAGGCCGCATAACAATGGGGCCAACGTCCTGACTTTC. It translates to CSVELRPHNNGANVLTF.

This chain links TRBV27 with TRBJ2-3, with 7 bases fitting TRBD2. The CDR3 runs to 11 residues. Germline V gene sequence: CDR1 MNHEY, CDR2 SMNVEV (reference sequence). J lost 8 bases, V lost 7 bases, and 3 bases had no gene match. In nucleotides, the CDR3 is TGTGCCAGCACCACGGGAGGTACGCAGTATTTT. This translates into CASTTGGTQYF.

The CDR3 loop reads CASSYSKGWGGTDTQYF. The CDR3 nucleotides read TGTGCCAGCAGTTACTCGAAGGGGTGGGGGGGCACAGATACGCAGTATTTT. The chain is built from TRBV6-6 and TRBJ2-3; weak D call: TRBD2 (6 bases). Germline V lookup: CDR1 MNHNY, CDR2 SVGAGI (reference sequence). Trimming stripped 0 bases from V and 1 base from J, with 14 bases between. The CDR3 covers 17 residues.

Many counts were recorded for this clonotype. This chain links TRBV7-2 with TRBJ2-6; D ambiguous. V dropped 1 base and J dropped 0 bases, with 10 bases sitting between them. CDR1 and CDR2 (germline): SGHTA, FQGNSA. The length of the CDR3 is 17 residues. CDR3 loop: CASSLVGRISGANVLTF. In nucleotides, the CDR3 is TGTGCCAGCAGCTTAGTAGGTCGAATCTCTGGGGCCAACGTCCTGACTTTC.

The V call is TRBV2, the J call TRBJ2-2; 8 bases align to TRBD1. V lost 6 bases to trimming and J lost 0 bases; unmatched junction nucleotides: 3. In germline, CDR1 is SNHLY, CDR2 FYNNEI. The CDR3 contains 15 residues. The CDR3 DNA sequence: TGTGCCAGCAGACAGGACAGGGCGAACACCGGGGAGCTGTTTTTT. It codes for CASRQDRANTGELFF.

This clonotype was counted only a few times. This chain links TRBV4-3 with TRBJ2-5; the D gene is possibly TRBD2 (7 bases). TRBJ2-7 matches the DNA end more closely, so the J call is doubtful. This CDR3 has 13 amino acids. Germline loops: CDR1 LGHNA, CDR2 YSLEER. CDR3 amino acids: CASSQKGGAEQYF. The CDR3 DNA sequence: TGCGCCAGCAGCCAAAAAGGGGGGGCCGAGCAGTACTTC.

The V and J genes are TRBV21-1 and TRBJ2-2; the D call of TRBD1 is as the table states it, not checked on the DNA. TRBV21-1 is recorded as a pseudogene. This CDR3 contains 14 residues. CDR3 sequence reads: CASSDLVGLEELFF. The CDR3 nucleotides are TGTGCCAGCAGCGACCTCGTGGGGCTTGAGGAGCTGTTTTTT.

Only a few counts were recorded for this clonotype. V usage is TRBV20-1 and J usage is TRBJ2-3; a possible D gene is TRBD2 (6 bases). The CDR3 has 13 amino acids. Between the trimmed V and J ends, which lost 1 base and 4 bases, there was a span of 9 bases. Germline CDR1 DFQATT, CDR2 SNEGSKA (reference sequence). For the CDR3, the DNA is TGCAGTGCTAGAGCCTGGGAGGCAGATACGCAGTATTTT. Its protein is CSARAWEADTQYF.

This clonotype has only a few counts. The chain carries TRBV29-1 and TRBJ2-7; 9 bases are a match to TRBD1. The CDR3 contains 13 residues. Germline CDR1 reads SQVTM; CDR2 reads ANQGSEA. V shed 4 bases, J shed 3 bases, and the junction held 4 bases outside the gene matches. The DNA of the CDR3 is TGCAGCGTTGTTTTGGACAGGGGCTACGAGCAGTACTTC. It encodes CSVVLDRGYEQYF.

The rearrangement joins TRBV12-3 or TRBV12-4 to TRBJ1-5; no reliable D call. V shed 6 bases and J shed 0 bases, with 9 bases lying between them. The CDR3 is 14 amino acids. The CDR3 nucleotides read TGTGCCAGCAGCCCGGACCGTAGCAATCAGCCCCAGCATTTT. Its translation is CASSPDRSNQPQHF.

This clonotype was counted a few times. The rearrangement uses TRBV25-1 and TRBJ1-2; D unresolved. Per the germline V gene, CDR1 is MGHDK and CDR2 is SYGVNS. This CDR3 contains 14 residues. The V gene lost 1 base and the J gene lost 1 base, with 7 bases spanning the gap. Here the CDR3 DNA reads TGTGCCAGCAGTGAATTTGGGGATAACTATGGCTACACCTTC. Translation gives CASSEFGDNYGYTF.

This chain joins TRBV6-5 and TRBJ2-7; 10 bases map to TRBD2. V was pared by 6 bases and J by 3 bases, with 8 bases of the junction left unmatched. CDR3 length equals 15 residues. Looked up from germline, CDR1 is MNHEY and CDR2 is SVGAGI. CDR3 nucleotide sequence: TGTGCCAGCAGATCTATAGCGGGAGGTGACTACGAGCAGTACTTC. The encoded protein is CASRSIAGGDYEQYF.

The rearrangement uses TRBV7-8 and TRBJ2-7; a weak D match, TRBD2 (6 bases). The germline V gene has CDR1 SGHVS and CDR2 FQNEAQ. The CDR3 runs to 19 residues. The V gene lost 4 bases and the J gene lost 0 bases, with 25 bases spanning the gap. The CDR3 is CASSSSMGLLAPSSYEQYF. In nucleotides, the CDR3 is TGTGCCAGCAGCTCGTCAATGGGACTCCTGGCACCAAGCTCCTACGAGCAGTACTTC.